This passage covers 14 T cell receptor beta chains from one sample sequenced in a study of T cells after yellow fever vaccination. TCRdb re-derived calls from the 5' RACE reads in MiXCR, one entry per CDR3 protein. The data contain about 240,000 distinct CDR3 sequences, roughly 7.2% of them singletons. Sequences were derived from CD4+ T cells sorted from PBMCs, sampled 15 days after the yellow fever booster vaccination. These receptors originate from a man under 40 who received the YFV17D yellow fever vaccine.

V is TRBV5-1 and J is TRBJ1-1; D call uncertain. V lost 2 bases and J 6 bases, leaving 14 bases between the germline ends. CDR3 length: 14 residues. CDR1 is SGHRS and CDR2 is YFSETQ in the germline V gene. The CDR3 nucleotides are TGCGCCAGCAGCTTCGTGATGGGTAGCGCTGAAGCTTTCTTT. Its protein product is CASSFVMGSAEAFF.

V gene TRBV20-1 combines with J gene TRBJ2-5, with D perhaps matching TRBD2 (6 bases). The CDR3 spans 13 residues. Trimming took 3 bases from V and 2 from J, leaving 10 bases between them. Germline V lookup: CDR1 DFQATT, CDR2 SNEGSKA (reference sequence). The CDR3 DNA is TGCAGTGCTAGCCCGGGACTTCAAGAGACCCAGTACTTC. It codes for CSASPGLQETQYF.

There are many counts of this clonotype. The genes are TRBV10-2 and TRBJ1-1; a weak D match, TRBD1 (6 bases). The CDR3 is 13 amino acids. With 6 bases removed from V and 3 bases from J, the gap between germline ends came to 11 bases. The germline gives CDR1 WSHSY, CDR2 SAAADI. The CDR3 reads CASSRDTYTEAFF. The CDR3 coding sequence is TGCGCCAGCAGCCGGGACACCTACACTGAAGCTTTCTTT.

In DNA, the CDR3 is TGTGCCAGCAGGCAGGGGGGCGATGAGCAGTTCTTC. It codes for CASRQGGDEQFF. The V call is TRBV7-2, the J call TRBJ2-1; weak D call: TRBD1 (7 bases). Trimming left V 6 bases short and J 8 bases short, with 11 bases between. The CDR3 covers 12 residues. CDR1 is SGHTA and CDR2 is FQGNSA in the germline V gene.

The rearrangement uses TRBV20-1 and TRBJ2-1; TRBD1 is a possible D gene (5 bases). The CDR3 consists of 11 residues. The germline V gene encodes CDR1 DFQATT and CDR2 SNEGSKA (reference sequence). With 5 bases removed from V and 6 bases from J, the gap between germline ends came to 8 bases. The CDR3 DNA is TGCAGTGCTTTCAGGGCCAATGAGCAGTTCTTC. This gives the protein CSAFRANEQFF.

This clonotype turned up a few times. The chain is built from TRBV15 and TRBJ2-5; 7 bases are a match to TRBD2. The germline V gene encodes CDR1 LNHNV and CDR2 YYDKDF (reference sequence). CDR3 size: 15 residues. V shed 5 bases, J shed 8 bases, and the junction held 14 bases outside the gene matches. In DNA form, the CDR3 reads TGTGCCACCAGCTGGGAGGGGACTAACCGGGAAACCCAGTACTTC. This encodes CATSWEGTNRETQYF.

The chain carries TRBV12-5 and TRBJ1-3; 7 bases are shared with TRBD1. The trim removed 6 bases at V and 2 bases at J, leaving 4 bases unmatched. Germline loops: CDR1 LGHNT, CDR2 FRNRAP. The CDR3 is 14 residues long. CDR3 in amino acids: CASGGQAPGNTIYF. Written as DNA, the CDR3 is TGTGCTAGTGGAGGACAGGCGCCTGGAAACACCATATATTTT.

This clonotype was counted between two and nine times. This chain links TRBV20-1 with TRBJ1-6; TRBD1 aligns across 8 bases. The germline V gene encodes CDR1 DFQATT and CDR2 SNEGSKA (reference sequence). This CDR3 has 14 residues. V shed 7 bases, J shed 7 bases, and the junction held 9 bases outside the gene matches. In DNA, the CDR3 is TGCAGTGGCAGTACTGGGACAGGCAATTCACCCCTCCACTTT. This translates into CSGSTGTGNSPLHF.

The CDR3 region has the DNA TGTGCCAGCAGCGCCTGGGGGACTAGCAGATACAATGAGCAGTTCTTC. It is translated as CASSAWGTSRYNEQFF. The chain has TRBV7-2 and TRBJ2-1, with TRBD2 matching 9 bases. Germline V CDR1 and CDR2: SGHTA, FQGNSA. CDR3 length: 16 residues. V trimming: 5 bases; J trimming: 4 bases; junction bases outside the gene matches: 9.

This clonotype was observed many times. This chain links TRBV20-1 with TRBJ2-7, with TRBD2 identical over 7 bases. The CDR3 covers 14 residues. Germline lookup yields CDR1 DFQATT and CDR2 SNEGSKA (reference sequence). The V gene end was trimmed by 4 bases and the J gene end by 2 bases; junction bases not matched to a gene: 8. This CDR3 reads CSATSGGRTYEQYF. The CDR3 DNA sequence: TGCAGTGCTACTAGCGGAGGCCGAACCTACGAGCAGTACTTC.

This clonotype appeared many times. The chain couples TRBV4-2 to TRBJ2-5; D is ambiguous. This CDR3 region has 13 residues. Trimming removed 0 bases from V and 5 bases from J, with 7 bases in between. The germline V gene has CDR1 LGHNA and CDR2 YNFKEQ. CDR3 region: CASSQELRETQYF. CDR3 in DNA: TGTGCCAGCAGCCAAGAGCTGCGGGAGACCCAGTACTTC.

Ten or more counts support this clonotype. The rearrangement links TRBV25-1 to TRBJ2-1; TRBD2 matches at 7 bases. Germline V gene data show CDR1 as MGHDK and CDR2 as SYGVNS. J was trimmed by 13 bases and V by 3 bases; bases with no gene match: 6. The CDR3 has 12 amino acids. The CDR3 DNA follows: TGTGCCAGCAGTGAGGTCGGGGGGTCCCAGTTCTTC. Protein: CASSEVGGSQFF.

There are many counts of this clonotype. The chain combines TRBV28 with TRBJ1-2, with unresolved D. The V and J ends lost 5 bases and 2 bases respectively, with 12 bases between them. Germline V CDR1 and CDR2: MDHEN, SYDVKM. The CDR3 length is 14 residues. The CDR3 loop is CASSLVQVNYGYTF. In DNA, the CDR3 is TGTGCCAGCAGTCTAGTTCAAGTCAACTATGGCTACACCTTC.

The chain uses TRBV30 and TRBJ2-7; possibly TRBD2 for D (5 bases). The germline V gene has CDR1 GTSNPN and CDR2 SVGIG (reference sequence). This CDR3 is 13 amino acids long. The V end was cut by 0 bases, the J end by 3 bases, with 9 bases between. Here the CDR3 DNA reads TGTGCCTGGAGTGTCGGGATAAACTACGAGCAGTACTTC. Translating it yields CAWSVGINYEQYF.